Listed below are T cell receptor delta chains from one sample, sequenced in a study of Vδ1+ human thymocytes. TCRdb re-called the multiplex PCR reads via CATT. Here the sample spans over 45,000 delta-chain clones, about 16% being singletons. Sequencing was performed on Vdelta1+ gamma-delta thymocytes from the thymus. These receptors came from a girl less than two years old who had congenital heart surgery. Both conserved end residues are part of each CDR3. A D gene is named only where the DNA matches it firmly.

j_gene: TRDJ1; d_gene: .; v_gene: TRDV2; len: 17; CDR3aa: CACDRFLLGVHTDKLIF
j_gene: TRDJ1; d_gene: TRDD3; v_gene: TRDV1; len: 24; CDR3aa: CALRIGAFRGSGGYAYFDTDKLIF
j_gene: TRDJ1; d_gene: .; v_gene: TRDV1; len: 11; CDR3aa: CALTLTDKLIF
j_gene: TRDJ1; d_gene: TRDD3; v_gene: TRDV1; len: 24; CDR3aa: CALGELPKSFLLGDTAGTTDKLIF
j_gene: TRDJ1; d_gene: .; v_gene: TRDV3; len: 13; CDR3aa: CAPLRSYTDKLIF
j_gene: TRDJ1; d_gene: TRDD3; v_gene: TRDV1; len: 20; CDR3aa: CALGDRRFFLLLGDTDKLIF
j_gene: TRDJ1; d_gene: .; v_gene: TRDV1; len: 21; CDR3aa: CALGELPLPTILGDRTDKLIF
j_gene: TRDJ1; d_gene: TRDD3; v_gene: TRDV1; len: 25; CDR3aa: CALGKQLVRGPPTLVLGVDTDKLIF
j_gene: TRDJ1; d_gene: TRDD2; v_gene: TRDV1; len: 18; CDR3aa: CALGGFLPTFTGFNKLIF
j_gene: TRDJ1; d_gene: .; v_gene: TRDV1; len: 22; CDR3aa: CALGELFLPHVLGGTYTDKLIF
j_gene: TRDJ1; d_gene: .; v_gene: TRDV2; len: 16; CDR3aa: CACDTFFFPYTDKLIF
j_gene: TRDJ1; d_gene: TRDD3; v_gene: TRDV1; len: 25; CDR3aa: CALGVSCQNPGLPPLLGEHTDKLIF
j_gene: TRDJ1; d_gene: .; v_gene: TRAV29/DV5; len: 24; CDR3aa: CAARFSLYWPSLRPLLSYTDKLIF
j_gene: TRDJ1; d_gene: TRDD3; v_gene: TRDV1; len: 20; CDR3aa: CALGELKGRAGDTRTDKLIF
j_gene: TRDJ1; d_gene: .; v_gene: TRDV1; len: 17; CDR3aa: CALGDPFSSLYTDKLIF
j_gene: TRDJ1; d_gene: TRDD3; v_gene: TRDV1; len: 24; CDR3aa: CALGDNFPGGRVLGDTPYTDKLIF
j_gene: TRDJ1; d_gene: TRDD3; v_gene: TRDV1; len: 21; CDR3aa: CALGEADSRPGYATAGDKLIF
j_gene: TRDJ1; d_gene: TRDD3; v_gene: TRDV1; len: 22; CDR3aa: CALGESPDGPQLGDNDTDKLIF
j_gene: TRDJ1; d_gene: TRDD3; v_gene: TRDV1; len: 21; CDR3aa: CALGELVMSPSGGSYTDKLIF
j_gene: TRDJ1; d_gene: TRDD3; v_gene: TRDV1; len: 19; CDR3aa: CALGDPSPYWGGRADKLIF
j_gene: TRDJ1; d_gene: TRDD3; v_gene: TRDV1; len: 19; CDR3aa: CALGEHPGTGGQLTDKLIF
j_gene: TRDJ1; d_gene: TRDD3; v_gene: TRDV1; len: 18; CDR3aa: CALGELDSLGYAVDKLIF
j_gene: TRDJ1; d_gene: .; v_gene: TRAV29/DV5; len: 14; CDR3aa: CAASATNLSNKLIF
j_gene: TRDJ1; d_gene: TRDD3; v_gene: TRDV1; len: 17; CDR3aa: CALGELPLLGDTDKLIF
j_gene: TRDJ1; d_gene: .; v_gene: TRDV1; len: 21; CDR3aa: CALGKGVLLLWSRGATDKLIF
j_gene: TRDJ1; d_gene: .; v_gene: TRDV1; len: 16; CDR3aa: CALGELGDPYTDKLIF
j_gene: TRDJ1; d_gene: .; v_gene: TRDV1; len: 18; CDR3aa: CALGELSYDPPGGNKLIF
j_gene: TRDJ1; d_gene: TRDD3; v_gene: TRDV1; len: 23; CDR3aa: CALGGSFLRLYWGSPTYTDKLIF
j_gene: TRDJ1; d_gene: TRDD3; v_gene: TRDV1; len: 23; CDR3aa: CALGGRGLPLSWGILGSTDKLIF
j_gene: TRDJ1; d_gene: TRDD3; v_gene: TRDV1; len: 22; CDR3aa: CALLISHPLLGDTRAQQAELIF
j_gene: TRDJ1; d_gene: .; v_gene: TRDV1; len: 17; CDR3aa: CALGVRPSLTFTDKLIF
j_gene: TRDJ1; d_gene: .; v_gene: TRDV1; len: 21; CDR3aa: CALGEHTYPLGLDHFPDKLIF
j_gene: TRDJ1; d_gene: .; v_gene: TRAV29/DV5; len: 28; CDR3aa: CSVLLCRKREFLRRSYWGIRVWTDKLIF
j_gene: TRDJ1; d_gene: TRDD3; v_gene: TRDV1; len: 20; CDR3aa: CALGEVAPPGLGVPSDKLIF
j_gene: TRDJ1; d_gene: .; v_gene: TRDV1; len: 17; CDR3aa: CALGNLPTWGYTDKLIF
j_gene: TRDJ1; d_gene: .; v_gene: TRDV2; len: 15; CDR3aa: CACLKNRTGLPWFIF
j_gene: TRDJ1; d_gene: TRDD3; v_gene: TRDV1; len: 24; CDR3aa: CALGEPLPFNYTGGYAGYTDKLIF
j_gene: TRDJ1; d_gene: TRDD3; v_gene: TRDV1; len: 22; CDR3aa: CALGEYGGGGVLGVTYTDKLIF
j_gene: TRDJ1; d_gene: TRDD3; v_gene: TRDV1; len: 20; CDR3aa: CAVGEAFQTGDTGGTDKLIF